Shown below are 5 T cell receptor beta chains from a single sample sequenced in a study of blood T cell repertoires in COVID-19. The repertoire was sequenced with immunoSEQ multiplex PCR; TCRdb's copy has only in-frame clones and lacks some. The sample yields more than 200,000 clones, more than 85% seen once. Sequencing was done on a sample of peripheral blood. The receptors originated from a woman between 45 and 65 years old with COVID-19, enrolled during active disease.

The chain couples TRBV29-1 to TRBJ2-3, with TRBD1 as a possible D gene (5 bases). The CDR3 is 15 residues long. Deletions cut 4 bases from V and 0 bases from J, with 14 bases between. The germline V gene encodes CDR1 SQVTM and CDR2 ANQGSEA. CDR3 sequence reads: CSVVPQGTSTDTQYF. The CDR3 DNA is TGCAGCGTTGTACCGCAGGGAACTAGCACAGATACGCAGTATTTT.

The chain couples TRBV6-5 to TRBJ2-1; the match to TRBD2 covers 9 bases. The CDR3 is made up of 15 amino acids. Trimming at V came to 9 bases and at J to 6 bases, leaving 12 bases not matched to a gene. CDR1 and CDR2 (germline): MNHEY, SVGAGI. The CDR3 spells CASSRGGLRPNEQFF. The DNA for the CDR3 is TGTGCCAGTTCGCGGGGGGGGCTAAGGCCCAATGAGCAGTTCTTC.

The sample holds one count of this clone. The rearrangement joins TRBV30 to TRBJ1-3; D possibly corresponds to TRBD1 (6 bases). V lost 2 bases to trimming and J lost 3 bases, with 29 bases between them. Germline CDR1 reads GTSNPN; CDR2 reads SVGIG (reference sequence). The CDR3 consists of 20 residues. For the CDR3, the DNA is TGTGCCTGGAGTAAACCGGGAGGGACACTCGGCCTGCAAAGTGGAAACACCATATATTTT. Its protein is CAWSKPGGTLGLQSGNTIYF.

The chain recombines TRBV11-2 with TRBJ1-3; the D is unclear. There are 13 residues in the CDR3. The germline V gene has CDR1 SGHAT and CDR2 FQNNGV. V lost 1 base to trimming and J lost 3 bases, with 4 bases between them. Here the CDR3 DNA reads TGTGCCAGCAGCTTAGCAGGTGGAAACACCATATATTTT. Its protein product is CASSLAGGNTIYF.

This chain connects TRBV27 to TRBJ2-2; D may be TRBD2 (5 bases). Germline CDR1 and CDR2: MNHEY and SMNVEV (reference sequence). The length of the CDR3 is 14 residues. Trimming removed 2 bases from V and 5 bases from J, with 9 bases in between. As DNA, the CDR3 is TGTGCCAGCAGTTTACAGGAGGTTACCGGGGAGCTGTTTTTT. It yields the protein CASSLQEVTGELFF.